The clone carrying this T cell receptor (beta chain) occurred a few times. The data derive from a study of blood T cells in healthy people across ages. Per germline, CDR1 DFQATT and CDR2 SNEGSKA (reference sequence). The V and J ends lost 5 bases and 1 base, in that order; junction bases with no gene match: 11. The CDR3 runs 15 residues. Through a sample-barcoded 5' primer and a J-beta primer mix, a second PCR was run for roughly 6 to 12 cycles. Researchers report that each sample yielded at least 3 million CDR3-containing paired-end reads. TCRdb recomputed calls from the 5' RACE reads with MiXCR, one row per CDR3 protein. The data contain 1.5 million to 2 million distinct CDR3 sequences, around 50% of them singletons.

The clonotype originates from a middle-aged woman in good health. The specimen sequenced was blood. The rearrangement joins TRBV20-1 to TRBJ2-7; TRBD1 agrees at 7 bases. CDR3: CSASTAGGLSYEQYF. In nucleotides, the CDR3 is TGCAGTGCTTCCACGGCAGGGGGATTGTCCTACGAGCAGTACTTC.